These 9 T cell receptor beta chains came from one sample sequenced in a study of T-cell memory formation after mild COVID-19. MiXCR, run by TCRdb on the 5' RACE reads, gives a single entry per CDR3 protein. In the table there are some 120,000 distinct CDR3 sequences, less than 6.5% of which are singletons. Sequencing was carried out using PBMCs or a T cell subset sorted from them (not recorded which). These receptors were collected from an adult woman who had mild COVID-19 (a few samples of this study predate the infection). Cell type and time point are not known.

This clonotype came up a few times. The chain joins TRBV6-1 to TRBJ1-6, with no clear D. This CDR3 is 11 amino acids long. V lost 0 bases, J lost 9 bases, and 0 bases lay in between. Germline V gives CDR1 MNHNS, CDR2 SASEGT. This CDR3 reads CASSEASPLHF. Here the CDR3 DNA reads TGTGCCAGCAGTGAAGCTTCACCCCTCCACTTT.

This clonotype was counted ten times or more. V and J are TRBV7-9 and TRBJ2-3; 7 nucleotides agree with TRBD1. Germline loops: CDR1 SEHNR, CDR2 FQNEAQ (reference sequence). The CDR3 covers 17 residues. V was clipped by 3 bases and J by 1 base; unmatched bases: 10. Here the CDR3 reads CASSLGFTQGGTDTQYF. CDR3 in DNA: TGTGCCAGCAGCTTGGGCTTTACTCAGGGGGGCACAGATACGCAGTATTTT.

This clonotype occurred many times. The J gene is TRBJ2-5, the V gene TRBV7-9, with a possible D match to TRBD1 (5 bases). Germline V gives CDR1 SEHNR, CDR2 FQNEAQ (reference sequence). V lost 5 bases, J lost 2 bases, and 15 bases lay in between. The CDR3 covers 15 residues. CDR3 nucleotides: TGTGCCAGCAGCCTAAGCCCAGCAGGGCAAGAGACCCAGTACTTC. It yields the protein CASSLSPAGQETQYF.

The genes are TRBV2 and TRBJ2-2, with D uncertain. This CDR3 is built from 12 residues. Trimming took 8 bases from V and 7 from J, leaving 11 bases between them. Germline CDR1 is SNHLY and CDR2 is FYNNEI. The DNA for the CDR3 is TGTGCCAGCTCTGCTCCTTACGGGGAGCTGTTTTTT. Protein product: CASSAPYGELFF.

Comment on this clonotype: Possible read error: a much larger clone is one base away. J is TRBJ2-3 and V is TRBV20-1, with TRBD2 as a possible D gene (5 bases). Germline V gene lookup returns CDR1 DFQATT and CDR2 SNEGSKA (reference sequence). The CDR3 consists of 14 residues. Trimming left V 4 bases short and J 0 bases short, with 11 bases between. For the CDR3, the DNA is TGCAGTGCTACCTTAACGGGGAGCACAGATACGCAGTATTTT. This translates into CSATLTGSTDTQYF.

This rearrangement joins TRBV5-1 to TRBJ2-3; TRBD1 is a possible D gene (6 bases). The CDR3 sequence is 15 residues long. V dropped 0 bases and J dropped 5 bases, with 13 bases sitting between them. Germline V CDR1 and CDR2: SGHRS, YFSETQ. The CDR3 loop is CASSLGRGIKDTQYF. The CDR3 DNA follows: TGCGCCAGCAGCTTGGGCAGGGGAATTAAAGATACGCAGTATTTT.

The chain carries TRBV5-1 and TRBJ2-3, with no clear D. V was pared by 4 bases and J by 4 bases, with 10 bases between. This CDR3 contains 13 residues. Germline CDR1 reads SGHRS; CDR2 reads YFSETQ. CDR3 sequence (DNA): TGCGCCAGCAGCAAAGAAACCTCAGATACGCAGTATTTT. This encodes CASSKETSDTQYF.

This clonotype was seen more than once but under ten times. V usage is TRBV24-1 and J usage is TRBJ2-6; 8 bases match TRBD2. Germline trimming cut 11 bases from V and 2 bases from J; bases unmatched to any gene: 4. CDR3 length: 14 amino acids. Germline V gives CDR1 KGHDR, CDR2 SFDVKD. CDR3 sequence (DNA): TGTGCCATCTCGGGGGGGGCTGGGGCCAACGTCCTGACTTTC. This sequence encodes CAISGGAGANVLTF.

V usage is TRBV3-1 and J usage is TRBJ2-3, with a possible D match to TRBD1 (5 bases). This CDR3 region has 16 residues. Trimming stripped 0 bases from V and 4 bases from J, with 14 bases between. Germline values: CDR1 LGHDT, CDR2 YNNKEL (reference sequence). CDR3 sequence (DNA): TGTGCCAGCAGCCAAGATCTTAGGATCAGGGCAGATACGCAGTATTTT. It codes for CASSQDLRIRADTQYF.